This is a list of T cell receptor beta chains from one sample in a study of breast tumors, draining lymph nodes, adjacent tissues. MiXCR was run by TCRdb on the multiplex PCR reads, yielding one entry per CDR3 protein. This table holds over 200,000 distinct CDR3 sequences, about 34% found once. The source material was axillary lymph node tissue. The receptors derive from a female donor with breast cancer. Some clones in this sample may be carry-over from other donors' samples. The CDR3 runs from the conserved cysteine through the conserved F or W. Each record gives: CDR3 DNA, CDR3 protein, D gene, J gene, V gene, clone size. D genes are given only for firm matches. Clone size is shown for a subset of rows, as once, few, many or a class of expanded clone.

CDR3nt: TGTGCCAGCCCCCCACGGGACGGAGGGGTACGGGAGCCCCAGCATTTT
CDR3aa: CASPPRDGGVREPQHF
d_gene: .
j_gene: TRBJ1-5
v_gene: TRBV28
abundance: .

CDR3nt: TGTGCCAGCTGGGACAGAACGAACACCGGGGAGCTGTTTTTT
CDR3aa: CASWDRTNTGELFF
d_gene: TRBD1
j_gene: TRBJ2-2
v_gene: TRBV5-4
abundance: many

CDR3nt: TGTGCCAGTAGTAATACCGCCGGGGGGACTGAAGCTTTCTTT
CDR3aa: CASSNTAGGTEAFF
d_gene: .
j_gene: TRBJ1-1
v_gene: TRBV19
abundance: few

CDR3nt: TGTGCCAGCAGCCAAAGGACAGGCCCCTATGGCTACACCTTC
CDR3aa: CASSQRTGPYGYTF
d_gene: TRBD1
j_gene: TRBJ1-2
v_gene: TRBV4-2
abundance: many

CDR3nt: TGTGCCAGCACCAATAGCGGGAATGAAAAACTGTTTTTT
CDR3aa: CASTNSGNEKLFF
d_gene: .
j_gene: TRBJ1-4
v_gene: TRBV9
abundance: .

CDR3nt: TGTGCCAGCAGCTTTGGGCAGCGGGAGGGTGCAGAGACCCAGTACTTC
CDR3aa: CASSFGQREGAETQYF
d_gene: TRBD2
j_gene: TRBJ2-5
v_gene: TRBV11-2
abundance: many

CDR3nt: TGCGCCAGCAGGCCCAGGGCGGTGAACACTGAAGCTTTCTTT
CDR3aa: CASRPRAVNTEAFF
d_gene: .
j_gene: TRBJ1-1
v_gene: TRBV5-1
abundance: .

CDR3nt: TGTGCCAGCAGCTTGGAAATGAGAACAGGGAGAAGCTCTGGGGCCAACGTCCTGACTTTC
CDR3aa: CASSLEMRTGRSSGANVLTF
d_gene: .
j_gene: TRBJ2-6
v_gene: TRBV5-5
abundance: few

CDR3nt: TGCGCCAGCAGCTTGGTCGGACAGGGGGCCGATGAGCAGTTCTTC
CDR3aa: CASSLVGQGADEQFF
d_gene: TRBD1
j_gene: TRBJ2-1
v_gene: TRBV5-1
abundance: .

CDR3nt: TGTGCCAGCAGCTTAGCGCGCACTAGCGGAGACTACGAGCAGTACTTC
CDR3aa: CASSLARTSGDYEQYF
d_gene: TRBD2
j_gene: TRBJ2-7
v_gene: TRBV7-9
abundance: many

CDR3nt: TGTGCCACCAGCAGAGAGGGTGGCGGGAGGGCGCAGTATTTT
CDR3aa: CATSREGGGRAQYF
d_gene: TRBD2
j_gene: TRBJ2-3
v_gene: TRBV15
abundance: many

CDR3nt: TGTGCCACCCAGGAGACACACGCCACAGATACGCAGTATTTT
CDR3aa: CATQETHATDTQYF
d_gene: .
j_gene: TRBJ2-3
v_gene: TRBV19
abundance: many

CDR3nt: TGCGCCAGCAGCCAGCGAACCGGGACAGGGGCCAATCAGCCCCAGCATTTT
CDR3aa: CASSQRTGTGANQPQHF
d_gene: TRBD1
j_gene: TRBJ1-5
v_gene: TRBV4-1
abundance: .

CDR3nt: TGTGCCAGCACGGGGGGGGTGCTTGGCTACACCTTC
CDR3aa: CASTGGVLGYTF
d_gene: .
j_gene: TRBJ1-2
v_gene: TRBV6-6
abundance: many

CDR3nt: TGCAGTGCCAAGGGGGGCGCTAGCGGGAGAGTCTCCTACAATGAGCAGTTCTTC
CDR3aa: CSAKGGASGRVSYNEQFF
d_gene: TRBD2
j_gene: TRBJ2-1
v_gene: TRBV20-1
abundance: .

CDR3nt: TGTGCCAGCTCACCTAGGGGACAGATGAACACTGAAGCTTTCTTT
CDR3aa: CASSPRGQMNTEAFF
d_gene: TRBD1
j_gene: TRBJ1-1
v_gene: TRBV18
abundance: few

CDR3nt: TGTGCCAGCTCACCAGACTTGGGTTACGAGCAGTACTTC
CDR3aa: CASSPDLGYEQYF
d_gene: .
j_gene: TRBJ2-7
v_gene: TRBV18
abundance: many

CDR3nt: TGCAGTGCTAGAGGACTAGCGGTAACCGGGGAGCTGTTTTTT
CDR3aa: CSARGLAVTGELFF
d_gene: TRBD2
j_gene: TRBJ2-2
v_gene: TRBV20-1
abundance: .

CDR3nt: TGCAGCGTTGTAAAAGGGGGCACTGGAAACACCTTC
CDR3aa: CSVVKGGTGNTF
d_gene: TRBD1
j_gene: TRBJ1-2
v_gene: TRBV29-1
abundance: once

CDR3nt: TGTGCCAGCAGTGAATCTAAGGGAATGGAAAACTATGGCTACACCTTC
CDR3aa: CASSESKGMENYGYTF
d_gene: .
j_gene: TRBJ1-2
v_gene: TRBV25-1
abundance: .

CDR3nt: TGTGCCAGCAGCTTGGCCGACAGCCCTTATGAAAAACTGTTTTTT
CDR3aa: CASSLADSPYEKLFF
d_gene: .
j_gene: TRBJ1-4
v_gene: TRBV5-5
abundance: .

CDR3nt: TGCAGTGCCCCTAGCCTAGCGGGGTCAGATACGCAGTATTTT
CDR3aa: CSAPSLAGSDTQYF
d_gene: TRBD2
j_gene: TRBJ2-3
v_gene: TRBV20-1
abundance: many

CDR3nt: TGCAGTGCTAGGCAACAAGAGACCCAGTACTTC
CDR3aa: CSARQQETQYF
d_gene: .
j_gene: TRBJ2-5
v_gene: TRBV20-1
abundance: many

CDR3nt: TGTGCCAGCAGCATATCACAGGGGACACTCGAGCAGTACTTC
CDR3aa: CASSISQGTLEQYF
d_gene: TRBD1
j_gene: TRBJ2-7
v_gene: TRBV6-5
abundance: many

CDR3nt: TGTGCCAGCAACAGGGTTGAGACCCAGTACTTC
CDR3aa: CASNRVETQYF
d_gene: .
j_gene: TRBJ2-5
v_gene: TRBV2
abundance: many

CDR3nt: TGCAGTGCTAGACCCGGTCAGGGACGCGGCTTTGTCTACACCTTC
CDR3aa: CSARPGQGRGFVYTF
d_gene: .
j_gene: TRBJ1-2
v_gene: TRBV20-1
abundance: many

CDR3nt: TGTGCCAGCAGCACCCGGACTAGCGGGAGATCAGATACGCAGTATTTT
CDR3aa: CASSTRTSGRSDTQYF
d_gene: TRBD2
j_gene: TRBJ2-3
v_gene: TRBV5-4
abundance: .

CDR3nt: TGCAGCAGCCCCACTAGCGGGACCTACAATGAGCAGTTCTTC
CDR3aa: CSSPTSGTYNEQFF
d_gene: TRBD2
j_gene: TRBJ2-1
v_gene: TRBV29-1
abundance: .

CDR3nt: TGTGCCAGCAGCCCGAGGGGACTAGAAATAACCTCAAACCGGGAGACCCAGTACTTC
CDR3aa: CASSPRGLEITSNRETQYF
d_gene: TRBD2
j_gene: TRBJ2-5
v_gene: TRBV7-2
abundance: many

CDR3nt: TGTGCCAGCAGCCGATCTAGCGGGAGCCCCTACGAGCAGTACTTC
CDR3aa: CASSRSSGSPYEQYF
d_gene: TRBD2
j_gene: TRBJ2-7
v_gene: TRBV7-6
abundance: many

CDR3nt: TGTGACAGGGGTGACACAGATACGCAGTATTTT
CDR3aa: CDRGDTDTQYF
d_gene: TRBD1
j_gene: TRBJ2-3
v_gene: TRBV10-3
abundance: .

CDR3nt: TGTGCCAGCCGTGTGGAGGCGGGGGAGACCCAGTACTTC
CDR3aa: CASRVEAGETQYF
d_gene: .
j_gene: TRBJ2-5
v_gene: TRBV6-5
abundance: many

CDR3nt: TGTGCCACCCAGGGGGGTTCCTTCTCACCCCTCCACTTT
CDR3aa: CATQGGSFSPLHF
d_gene: TRBD1
j_gene: TRBJ1-6
v_gene: TRBV15
abundance: many

CDR3nt: TGTGCCAGCAGTGAGGTCACGGAGGGCTCACCCCTCCACTTT
CDR3aa: CASSEVTEGSPLHF
d_gene: .
j_gene: TRBJ1-6
v_gene: TRBV6-4
abundance: .

CDR3nt: TGTGCCAGCAGCTCCCCCGGGGTAGGGTCAGGGGCCAACGTCCTGACTTTC
CDR3aa: CASSSPGVGSGANVLTF
d_gene: .
j_gene: TRBJ2-6
v_gene: TRBV5-6
abundance: many

CDR3nt: TGTGCCAGCAGCTTGGAGGCTGGAACCGGGGAGCTGTTTTTT
CDR3aa: CASSLEAGTGELFF
d_gene: .
j_gene: TRBJ2-2
v_gene: TRBV6-2/TRBV6-3
abundance: few